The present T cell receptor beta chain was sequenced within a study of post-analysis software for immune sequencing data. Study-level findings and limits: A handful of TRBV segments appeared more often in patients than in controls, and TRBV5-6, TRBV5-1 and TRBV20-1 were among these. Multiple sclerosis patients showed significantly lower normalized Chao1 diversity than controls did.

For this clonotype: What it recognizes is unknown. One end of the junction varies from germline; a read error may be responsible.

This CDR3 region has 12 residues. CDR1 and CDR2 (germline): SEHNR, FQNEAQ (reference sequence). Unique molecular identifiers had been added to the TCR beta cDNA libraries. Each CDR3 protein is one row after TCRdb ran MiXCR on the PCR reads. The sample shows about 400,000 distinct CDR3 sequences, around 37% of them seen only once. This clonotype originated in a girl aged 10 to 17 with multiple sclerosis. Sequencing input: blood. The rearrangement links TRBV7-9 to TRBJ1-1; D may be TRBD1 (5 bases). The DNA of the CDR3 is TGTGTCAGCAGCCAGGGTGGGACTGAAGCTTTCTTT. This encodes CVSSQGGTEAFF.